This TCR beta chain was recovered during a study of control samples from healthy donors and cancer patients. The germline CDR1 and CDR2 sequences are SQVTM and ANQGSEA. This CDR3 is 12 amino acids long. V was trimmed by 4 bases and J by 10 bases, leaving 13 bases between them. Clones were sequenced by immunoSEQ multiplex PCR, and TCRdb holds only the in-frame ones, with some missing. The sample consists of fewer than 200,000 clones, approximately 86% of them appearing once. The V call is TRBV29-1, the J call TRBJ1-4; D might be TRBD1 (6 bases). The specimen was blood. This clonotype was sampled from a woman in her twenties or thirties in good health. The CDR3 DNA reads TGCAGCGTTGGGACAGAGATGGTAAAACTGTTTTTT. This translates into CSVGTEMVKLFF.